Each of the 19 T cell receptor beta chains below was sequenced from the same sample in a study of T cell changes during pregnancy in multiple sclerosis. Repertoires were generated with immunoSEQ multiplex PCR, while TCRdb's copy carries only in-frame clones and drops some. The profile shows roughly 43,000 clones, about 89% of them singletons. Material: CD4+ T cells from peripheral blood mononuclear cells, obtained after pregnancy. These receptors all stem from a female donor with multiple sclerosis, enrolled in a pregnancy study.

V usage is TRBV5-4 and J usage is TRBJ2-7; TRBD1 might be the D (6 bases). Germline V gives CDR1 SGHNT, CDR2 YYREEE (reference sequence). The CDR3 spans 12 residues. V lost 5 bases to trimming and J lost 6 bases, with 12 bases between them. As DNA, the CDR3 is TGTGCCAGCAGTTCACAGGGTTCCGAGCAGTACTTC. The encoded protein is CASSSQGSEQYF.

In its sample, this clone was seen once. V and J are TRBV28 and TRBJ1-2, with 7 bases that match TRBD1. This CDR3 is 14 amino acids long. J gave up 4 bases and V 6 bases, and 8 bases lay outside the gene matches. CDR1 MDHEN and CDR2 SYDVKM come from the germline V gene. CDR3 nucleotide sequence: TGTGCCAGCAGCCCCGGACAGGCAGGCTATGGCTACACCTTC. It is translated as CASSPGQAGYGYTF.

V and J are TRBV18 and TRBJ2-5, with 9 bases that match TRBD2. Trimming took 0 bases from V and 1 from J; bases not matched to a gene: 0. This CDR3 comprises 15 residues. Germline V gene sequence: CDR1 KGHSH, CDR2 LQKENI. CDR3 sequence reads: CASSPPGLAQETQYF. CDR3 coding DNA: TGTGCCAGCTCACCACCGGGACTAGCCCAAGAGACCCAGTACTTC.

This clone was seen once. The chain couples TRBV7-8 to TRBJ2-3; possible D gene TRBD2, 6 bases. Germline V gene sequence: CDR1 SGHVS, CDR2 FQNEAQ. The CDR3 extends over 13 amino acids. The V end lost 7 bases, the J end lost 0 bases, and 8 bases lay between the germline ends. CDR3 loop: CASTEGSTDTQYF. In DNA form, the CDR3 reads TGTGCCAGCACGGAGGGTAGCACAGATACGCAGTATTTT.

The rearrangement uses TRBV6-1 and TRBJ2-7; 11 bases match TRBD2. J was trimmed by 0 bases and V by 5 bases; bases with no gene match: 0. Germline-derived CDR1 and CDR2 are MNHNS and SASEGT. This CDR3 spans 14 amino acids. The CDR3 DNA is TGTGCCAGCAGTACTAGCGGGAGCTCCTACGAGCAGTACTTC. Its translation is CASSTSGSSYEQYF.

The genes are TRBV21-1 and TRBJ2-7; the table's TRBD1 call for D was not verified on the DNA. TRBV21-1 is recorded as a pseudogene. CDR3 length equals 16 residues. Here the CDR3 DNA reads TGTGCCAGCAGCAAAGAGGGCGACAGCCGATTCTACGAGCAGTACTTC. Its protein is CASSKEGDSRFYEQYF.

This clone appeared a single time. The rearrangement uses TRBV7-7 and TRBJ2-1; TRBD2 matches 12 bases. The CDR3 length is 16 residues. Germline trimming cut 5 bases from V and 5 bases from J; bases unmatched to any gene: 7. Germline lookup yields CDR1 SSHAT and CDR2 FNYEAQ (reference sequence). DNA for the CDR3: TGTGCCAGCAGCCCCCAACTAGCGGGAGGCAACAATGAGCAGTTCTTC. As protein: CASSPQLAGGNNEQFF.

The CDR3 region has the DNA TGCGCCAGCAGCTCACAGGGATACGAGCAGTACTTC. Translating gives CASSSQGYEQYF. The chain is built from TRBV5-1 and TRBJ2-7, with D possibly matching TRBD1 (6 bases). This CDR3 is built from 12 residues. V was clipped by 3 bases and J by 4 bases, with 8 bases between them. In germline, CDR1 is SGHRS, CDR2 YFSETQ. Together with reference TRBV5-1 and TRBJ2-7, the CDR3 gives the full variable domain: KAGVTQTPRYLIKTRGQQVTLSCSPISGHRSVSWYQQTPGQGLQFLFEYFSETQRNKGNFPGRFSGRQFSNSRSEMNVSTLELGDSALYLCASSSQGYEQYFGPGTRLTVT.

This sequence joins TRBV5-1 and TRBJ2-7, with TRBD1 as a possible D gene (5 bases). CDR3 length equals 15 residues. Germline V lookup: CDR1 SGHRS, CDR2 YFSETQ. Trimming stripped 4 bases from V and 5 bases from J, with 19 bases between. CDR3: CASSPKSQGVDEQYF. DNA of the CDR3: TGCGCCAGCAGCCCCAAGTCGCAGGGCGTCGACGAGCAGTACTTC.

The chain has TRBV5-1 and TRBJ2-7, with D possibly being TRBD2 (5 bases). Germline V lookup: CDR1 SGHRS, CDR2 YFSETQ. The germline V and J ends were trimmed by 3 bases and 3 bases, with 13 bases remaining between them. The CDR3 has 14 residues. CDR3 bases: TGCGCCAGCAGCTCTGAGGGATATAGCTACGAGCAGTACTTC. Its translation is CASSSEGYSYEQYF.

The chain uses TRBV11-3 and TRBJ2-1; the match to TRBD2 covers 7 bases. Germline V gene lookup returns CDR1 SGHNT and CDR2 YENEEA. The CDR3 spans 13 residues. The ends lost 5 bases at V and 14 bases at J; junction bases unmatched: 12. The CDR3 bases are TGTGCCAGCAGCCCGACGAAGGCGGGAGCTAAGTTCTTC. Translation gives CASSPTKAGAKFF.

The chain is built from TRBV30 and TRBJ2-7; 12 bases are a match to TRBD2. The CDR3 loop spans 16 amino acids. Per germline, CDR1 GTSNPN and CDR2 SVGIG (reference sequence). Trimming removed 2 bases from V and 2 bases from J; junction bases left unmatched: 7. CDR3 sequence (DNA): TGTGCCTGGAGTATACGGACTAGCGGGGAGACCTACGAGCAGTACTTC. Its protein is CAWSIRTSGETYEQYF.

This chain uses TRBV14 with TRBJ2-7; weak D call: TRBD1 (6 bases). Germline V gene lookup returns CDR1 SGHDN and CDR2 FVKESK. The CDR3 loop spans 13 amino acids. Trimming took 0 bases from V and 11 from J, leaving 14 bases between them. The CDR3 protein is CASSQDHQGFEYF. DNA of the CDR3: TGTGCCAGCAGCCAAGATCACCAGGGGTTCGAGTACTTC. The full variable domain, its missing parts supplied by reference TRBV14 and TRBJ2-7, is EAGVTQFPSHSVIEKGQTVTLRCDPISGHDNLYWYRRVMGKEIKFLLHFVKESKQDESGMPNNRFLAERTGGTYSTLKVQPAELEDSGVYFCASSQDHQGFEYFGPGTRLTVT.

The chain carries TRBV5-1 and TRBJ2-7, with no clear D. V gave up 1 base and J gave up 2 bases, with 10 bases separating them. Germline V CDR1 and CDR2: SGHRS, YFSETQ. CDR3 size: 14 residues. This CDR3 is CASSLPTSTYEQYF. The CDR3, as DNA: TGCGCCAGCAGCTTGCCGACTTCAACCTACGAGCAGTACTTC.

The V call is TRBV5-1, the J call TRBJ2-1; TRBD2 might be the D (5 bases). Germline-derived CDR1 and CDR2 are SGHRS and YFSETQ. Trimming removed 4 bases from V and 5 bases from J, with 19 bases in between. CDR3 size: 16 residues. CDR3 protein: CASSTPPPGIDNEQFF. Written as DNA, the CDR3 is TGCGCCAGCAGCACGCCCCCCCCGGGAATCGACAATGAGCAGTTCTTC.

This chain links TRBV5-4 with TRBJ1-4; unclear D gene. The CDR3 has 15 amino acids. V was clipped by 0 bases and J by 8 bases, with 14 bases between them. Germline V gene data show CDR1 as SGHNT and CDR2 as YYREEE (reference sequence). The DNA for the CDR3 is TGTGCCAGCAGCTTGGAGCCCGGACGGGGAGAAAAACTGTTTTTT. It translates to CASSLEPGRGEKLFF.

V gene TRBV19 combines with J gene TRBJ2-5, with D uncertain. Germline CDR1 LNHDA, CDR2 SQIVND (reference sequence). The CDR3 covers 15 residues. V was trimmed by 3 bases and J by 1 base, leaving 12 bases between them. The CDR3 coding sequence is TGTGCCAGTAGTATGAGGAGTGGAAGCCAAGAGACCCAGTACTTC. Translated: CASSMRSGSQETQYF.

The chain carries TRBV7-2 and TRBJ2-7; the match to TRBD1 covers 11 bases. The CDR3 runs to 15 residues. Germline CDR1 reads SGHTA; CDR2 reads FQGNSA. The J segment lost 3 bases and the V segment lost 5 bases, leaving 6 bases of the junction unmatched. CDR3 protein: CASSLRTGGDYEQYF. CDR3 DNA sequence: TGTGCCAGCAGCCTTCGGACAGGGGGCGACTACGAGCAGTACTTC. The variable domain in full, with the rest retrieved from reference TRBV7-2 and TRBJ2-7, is GAGVSQSPSNKVTEKGKDVELRCDPISGHTALYWYRQSLGQGLEFLIYFQGNSAPDKSGLPSDRFSAERTGGSVSTLTIQRTQQEDSAVYLCASSLRTGGDYEQYFGPGTRLTVT.

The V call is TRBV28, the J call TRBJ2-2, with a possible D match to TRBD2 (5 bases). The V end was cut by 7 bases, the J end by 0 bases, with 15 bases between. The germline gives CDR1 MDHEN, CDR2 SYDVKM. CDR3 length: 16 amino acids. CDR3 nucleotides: TGTGCCAGCAAGACTACAACCAATGCGAACACCGGGGAGCTGTTTTTT. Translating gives CASKTTTNANTGELFF.